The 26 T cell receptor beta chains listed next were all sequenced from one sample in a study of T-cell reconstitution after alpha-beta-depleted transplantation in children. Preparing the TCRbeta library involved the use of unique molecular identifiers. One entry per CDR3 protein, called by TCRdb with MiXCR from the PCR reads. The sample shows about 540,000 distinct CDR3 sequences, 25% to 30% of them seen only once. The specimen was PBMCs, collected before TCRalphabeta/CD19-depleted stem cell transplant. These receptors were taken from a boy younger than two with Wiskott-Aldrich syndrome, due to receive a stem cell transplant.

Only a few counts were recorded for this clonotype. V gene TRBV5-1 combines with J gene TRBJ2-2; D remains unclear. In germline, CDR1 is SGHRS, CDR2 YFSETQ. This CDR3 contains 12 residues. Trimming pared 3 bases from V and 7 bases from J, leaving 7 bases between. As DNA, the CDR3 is TGCGCCAGCAGCTGGTCCGTCGGGGAGCTGTTTTTT. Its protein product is CASSWSVGELFF.

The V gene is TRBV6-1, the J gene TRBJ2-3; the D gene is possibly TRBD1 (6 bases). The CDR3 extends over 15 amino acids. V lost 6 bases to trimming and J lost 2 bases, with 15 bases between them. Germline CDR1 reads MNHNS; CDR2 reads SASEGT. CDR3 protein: CASRPYRVFTDTQYF. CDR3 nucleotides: TGTGCCAGCAGACCCTACAGGGTATTCACAGATACGCAGTATTTT.

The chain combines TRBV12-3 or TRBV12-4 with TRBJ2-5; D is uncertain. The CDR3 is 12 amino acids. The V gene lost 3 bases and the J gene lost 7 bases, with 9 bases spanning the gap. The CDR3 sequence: CASSFVFRTQYF. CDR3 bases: TGTGCCAGCAGTTTCGTTTTCCGGACCCAGTACTTC.

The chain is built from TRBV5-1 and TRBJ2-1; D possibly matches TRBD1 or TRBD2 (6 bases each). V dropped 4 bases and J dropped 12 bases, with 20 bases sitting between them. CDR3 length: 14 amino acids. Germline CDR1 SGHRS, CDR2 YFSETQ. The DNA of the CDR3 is TGCGCCAGCAGCCCGAGGGGGGACTTGATGGGGCAGTTCTTC. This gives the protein CASSPRGDLMGQFF.

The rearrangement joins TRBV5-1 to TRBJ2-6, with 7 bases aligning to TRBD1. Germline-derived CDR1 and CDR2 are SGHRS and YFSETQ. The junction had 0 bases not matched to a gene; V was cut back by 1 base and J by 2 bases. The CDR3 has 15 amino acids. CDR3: CASSLQGAGANVLTF. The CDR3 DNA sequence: TGCGCCAGCAGCTTGCAGGGGGCTGGGGCCAACGTCCTGACTTTC. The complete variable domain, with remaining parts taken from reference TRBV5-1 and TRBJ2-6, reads KAGVTQTPRYLIKTRGQQVTLSCSPISGHRSVSWYQQTPGQGLQFLFEYFSETQRNKGNFPGRFSGRQFSNSRSEMNVSTLELGDSALYLCASSLQGAGANVLTFGAGSRLTVL.

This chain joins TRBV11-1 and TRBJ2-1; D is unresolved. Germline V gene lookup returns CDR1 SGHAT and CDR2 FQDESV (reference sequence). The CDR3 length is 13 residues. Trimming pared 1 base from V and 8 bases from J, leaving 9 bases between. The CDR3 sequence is CASSLEALYEQFF. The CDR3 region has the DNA TGTGCCAGCAGCTTAGAAGCTCTGTATGAGCAGTTCTTC.

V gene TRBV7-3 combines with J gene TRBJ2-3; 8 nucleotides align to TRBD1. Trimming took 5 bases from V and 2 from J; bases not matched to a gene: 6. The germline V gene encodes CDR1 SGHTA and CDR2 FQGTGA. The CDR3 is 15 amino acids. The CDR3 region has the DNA TGTGCCAGCAGCCGGAGGACAGGGCTCACAGATACGCAGTATTTT. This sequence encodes CASSRRTGLTDTQYF. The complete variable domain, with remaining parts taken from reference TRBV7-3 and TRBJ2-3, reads GAGVSQTPSNKVTEKGKYVELRCDPISGHTALYWYRQSLGQGPEFLIYFQGTGAADDSGLPNDRFFAVRPEGSVSTLKIQRTERGDSAVYLCASSRRTGLTDTQYFGPGTRLTVL.

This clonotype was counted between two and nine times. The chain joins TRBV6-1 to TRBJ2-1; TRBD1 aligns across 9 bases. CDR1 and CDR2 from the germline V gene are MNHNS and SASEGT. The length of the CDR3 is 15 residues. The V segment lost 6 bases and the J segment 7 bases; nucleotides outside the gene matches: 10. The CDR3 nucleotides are TGTGCCAGCAGAATGGACAGGGGAGATAGTAATGAGCAGTTCTTC. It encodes CASRMDRGDSNEQFF.

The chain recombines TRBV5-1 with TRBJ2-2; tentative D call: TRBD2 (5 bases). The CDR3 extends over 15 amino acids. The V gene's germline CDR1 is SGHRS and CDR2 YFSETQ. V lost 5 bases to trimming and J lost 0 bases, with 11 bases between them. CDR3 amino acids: CASRERSPNTGELFF. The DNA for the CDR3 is TGCGCCAGCAGAGAGCGGAGCCCGAACACCGGGGAGCTGTTTTTT.

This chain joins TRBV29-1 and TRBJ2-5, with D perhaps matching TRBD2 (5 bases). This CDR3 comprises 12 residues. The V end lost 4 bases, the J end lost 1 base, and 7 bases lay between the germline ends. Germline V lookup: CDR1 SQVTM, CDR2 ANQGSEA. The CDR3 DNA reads TGCAGCGTTGTCGGGGTCCAAGAGACCCAGTACTTC. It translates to CSVVGVQETQYF.

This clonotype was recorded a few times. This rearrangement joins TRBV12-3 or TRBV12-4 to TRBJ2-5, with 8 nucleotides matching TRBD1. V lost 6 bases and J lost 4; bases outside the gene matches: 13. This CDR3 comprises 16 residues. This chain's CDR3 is CASSLRGQGARETQYF. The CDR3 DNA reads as TGTGCCAGCAGCCTACGGGGGCAGGGGGCCCGAGAGACCCAGTACTTC.

The CDR3 DNA is TGTGCCACCAGCAGAGATTTCAGGGCAGATACGCAGTATTTT. Translating it yields CATSRDFRADTQYF. This chain connects TRBV15 to TRBJ2-3; weak D call: TRBD1 (5 bases). The germline V gene encodes CDR1 LNHNV and CDR2 YYDKDF (reference sequence). The CDR3 sequence is 14 residues long. V dropped 0 bases and J dropped 4 bases, with 8 bases sitting between them.

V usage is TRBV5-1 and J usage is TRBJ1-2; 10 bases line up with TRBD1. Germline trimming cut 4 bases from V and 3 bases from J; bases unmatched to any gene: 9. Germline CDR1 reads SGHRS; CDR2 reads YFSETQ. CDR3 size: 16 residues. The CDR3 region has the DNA TGCGCCAGCAGCCGATCCGGGACAGGGGTGGACTATGGCTACACCTTC. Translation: CASSRSGTGVDYGYTF.

The CDR3 loop reads CASSLFGQETQYF. Written as DNA, the CDR3 is TGTGCCAGCAGCTTATTCGGCCAAGAGACCCAGTACTTC. The chain links TRBV7-9 to TRBJ2-5, with D uncertain. V was shortened by 2 bases and J by 1 base, with 5 bases between the two germline ends. The CDR3 contains 13 residues. Per germline, CDR1 SEHNR and CDR2 FQNEAQ (reference sequence).

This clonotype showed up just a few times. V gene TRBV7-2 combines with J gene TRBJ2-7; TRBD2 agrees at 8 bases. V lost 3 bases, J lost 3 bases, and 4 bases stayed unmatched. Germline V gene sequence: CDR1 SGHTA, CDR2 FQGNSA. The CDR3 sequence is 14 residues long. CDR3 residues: CASSLTSENYEQYF. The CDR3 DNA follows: TGTGCCAGCAGCTTGACTAGCGAAAACTACGAGCAGTACTTC. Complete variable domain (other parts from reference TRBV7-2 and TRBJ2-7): GAGVSQSPSNKVTEKGKDVELRCDPISGHTALYWYRQSLGQGLEFLIYFQGNSAPDKSGLPSDRFSAERTGGSVSTLTIQRTQQEDSAVYLCASSLTSENYEQYFGPGTRLTVT.

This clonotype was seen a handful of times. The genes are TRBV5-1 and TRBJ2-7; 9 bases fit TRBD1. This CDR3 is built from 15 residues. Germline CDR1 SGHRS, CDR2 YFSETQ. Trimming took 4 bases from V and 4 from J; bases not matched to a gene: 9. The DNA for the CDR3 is TGCGCCAGCAGCAGGAGCGGACAGGGGAGATACGAGCAGTACTTC. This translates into CASSRSGQGRYEQYF.

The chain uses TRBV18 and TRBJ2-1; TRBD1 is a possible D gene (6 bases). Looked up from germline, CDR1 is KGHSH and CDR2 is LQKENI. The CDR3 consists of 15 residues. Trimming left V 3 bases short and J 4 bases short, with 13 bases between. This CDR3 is CASSPSRGLYNEQFF. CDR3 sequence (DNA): TGTGCCAGCTCACCCAGCAGGGGTCTTTACAATGAGCAGTTCTTC.

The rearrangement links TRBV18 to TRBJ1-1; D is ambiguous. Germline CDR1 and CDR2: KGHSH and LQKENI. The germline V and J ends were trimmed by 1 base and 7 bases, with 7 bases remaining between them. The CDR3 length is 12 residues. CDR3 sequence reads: CASSPLSVEAFF. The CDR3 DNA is TGTGCCAGCTCACCACTGTCCGTTGAAGCTTTCTTT.

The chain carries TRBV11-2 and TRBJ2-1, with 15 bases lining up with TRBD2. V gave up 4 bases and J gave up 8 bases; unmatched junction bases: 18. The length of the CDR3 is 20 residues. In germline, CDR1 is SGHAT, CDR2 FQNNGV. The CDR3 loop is CASSYKPGLAGGRGVYEQFF. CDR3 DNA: TGTGCCAGCAGCTATAAGCCGGGACTAGCGGGAGGCCGAGGGGTATATGAGCAGTTCTTC.

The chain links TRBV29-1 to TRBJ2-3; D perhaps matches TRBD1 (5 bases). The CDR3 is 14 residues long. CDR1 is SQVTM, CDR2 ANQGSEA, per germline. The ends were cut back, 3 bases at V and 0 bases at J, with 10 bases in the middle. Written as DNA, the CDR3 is TGCAGCGTTGAGGGGCGGAGTAGCACAGATACGCAGTATTTT. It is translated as CSVEGRSSTDTQYF.

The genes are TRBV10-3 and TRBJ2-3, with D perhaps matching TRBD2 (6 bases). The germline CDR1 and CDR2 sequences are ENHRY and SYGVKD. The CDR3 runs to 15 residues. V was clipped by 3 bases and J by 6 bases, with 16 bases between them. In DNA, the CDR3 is TGTGCCATCAGTGACCTGAATAAACTAGCCGATACGCAGTATTTT. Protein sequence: CAISDLNKLADTQYF.

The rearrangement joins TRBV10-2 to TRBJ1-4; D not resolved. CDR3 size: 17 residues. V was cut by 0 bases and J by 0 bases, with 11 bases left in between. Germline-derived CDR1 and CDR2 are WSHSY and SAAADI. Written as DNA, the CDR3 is TGCGCCAGCAGTGAGTCGCGGGCGGATGCAACTAATGAAAAACTGTTTTTT. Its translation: CASSESRADATNEKLFF.

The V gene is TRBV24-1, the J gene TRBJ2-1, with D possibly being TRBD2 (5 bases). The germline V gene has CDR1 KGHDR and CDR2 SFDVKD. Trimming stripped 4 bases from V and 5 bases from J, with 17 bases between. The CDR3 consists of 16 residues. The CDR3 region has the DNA TGTGCCACCAGTGAGAACCAAGCAGGAGGTGACAATGAGCAGTTCTTC. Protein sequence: CATSENQAGGDNEQFF.

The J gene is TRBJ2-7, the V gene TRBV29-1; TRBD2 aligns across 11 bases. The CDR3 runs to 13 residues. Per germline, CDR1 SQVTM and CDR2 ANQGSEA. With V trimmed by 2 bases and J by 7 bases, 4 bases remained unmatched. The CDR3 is CSVELAGGYEQYF. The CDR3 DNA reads TGCAGCGTTGAATTAGCGGGAGGGTATGAGCAGTACTTC.

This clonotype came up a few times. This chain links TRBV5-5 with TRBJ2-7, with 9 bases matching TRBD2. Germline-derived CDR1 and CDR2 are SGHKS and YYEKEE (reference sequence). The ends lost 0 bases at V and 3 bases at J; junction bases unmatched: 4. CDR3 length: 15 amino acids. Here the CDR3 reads CASSLVGSGSYEQYF. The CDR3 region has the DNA TGTGCCAGCAGCTTGGTGGGTAGCGGGAGCTACGAGCAGTACTTC. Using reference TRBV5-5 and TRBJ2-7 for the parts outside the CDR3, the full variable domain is DAGVTQSPTHLIKTRGQQVTLRCSPISGHKSVSWYQQVLGQGPQFIFQYYEKEERGRGNFPDRFSARQFPNYSSELNVNALLLGDSALYLCASSLVGSGSYEQYFGPGTRLTVT.

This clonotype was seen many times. CDR3: CSATSGSYNEQFF. CDR3 in DNA: TGCAGTGCTACTAGCGGCTCCTACAATGAGCAGTTCTTC. The chain links TRBV20-1 to TRBJ2-1, with 7 nucleotides matching TRBD2. This CDR3 comprises 13 residues. V lost 4 bases to trimming and J lost 0 bases; unmatched junction nucleotides: 0. Germline lookup yields CDR1 DFQATT and CDR2 SNEGSKA (reference sequence).